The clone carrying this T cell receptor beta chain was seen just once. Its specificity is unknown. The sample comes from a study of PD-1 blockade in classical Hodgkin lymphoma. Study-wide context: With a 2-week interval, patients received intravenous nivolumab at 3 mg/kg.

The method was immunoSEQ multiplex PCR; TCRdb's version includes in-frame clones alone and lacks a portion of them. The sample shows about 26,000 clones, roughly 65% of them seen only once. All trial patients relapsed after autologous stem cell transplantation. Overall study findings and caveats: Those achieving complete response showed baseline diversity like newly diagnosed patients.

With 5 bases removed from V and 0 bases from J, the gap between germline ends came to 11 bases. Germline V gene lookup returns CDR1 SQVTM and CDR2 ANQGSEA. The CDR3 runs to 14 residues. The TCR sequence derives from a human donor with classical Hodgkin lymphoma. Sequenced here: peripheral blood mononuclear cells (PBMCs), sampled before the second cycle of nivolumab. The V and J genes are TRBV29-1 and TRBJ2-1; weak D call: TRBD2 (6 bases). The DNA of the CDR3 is TGCAGCGTTAAGGAGGGTAGCTCCTACAATGAGCAGTTCTTC. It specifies CSVKEGSSYNEQFF.